This is a list of T cell receptor beta chains from one sample in a study of shared clonotypes between healthy human individuals. Sequencing was performed with immunoSEQ multiplex PCR; in TCRdb, only in-frame clones are kept and a portion is missing. Among over a million clones listed, around 78% were seen once. The sequencing sample was made of memory CD4+ T cells from PBMCs. All receptors come from a man younger than 35 in good health. Some clones in this sample may be carry-over from other donors' samples. CDR3s include the opening cysteine and the closing phenylalanine or tryptophan. A D gene is named only where the DNA matches it firmly. Only part of the rows carry a size: once, few, many, or a class if the clone is expanded.

DNA: TGTGCCAGCAGCCCGGGACAGGGAGTCTCTGGAAACACCATATATTTT; CDR3: CASSPGQGVSGNTIYF; D: TRBD1; size: NA; J: TRBJ1-3; V: TRBV7-6
DNA: TGTGCCTGGAGTGTAGAGGAGAACTATGGCTACACCTTC; CDR3: CAWSVEENYGYTF; D: NA; size: few; J: TRBJ1-2; V: TRBV30
DNA: TGCGCCAGCAGCGTAGCGGGAGGGCGAGGGGAGACCCAGTACTTC; CDR3: CASSVAGGRGETQYF; D: TRBD2; size: NA; J: TRBJ2-5; V: TRBV5-1
DNA: TGTGCCAGCAGTCCCGGGTGGGACAGCTCCTACGAGCAGTACTTC; CDR3: CASSPGWDSSYEQYF; D: TRBD1; size: NA; J: TRBJ2-7; V: TRBV6-5
DNA: TGCGCCAGCAGCTTGGCAGGGGCTTCAGGGGCCAACGTCCTGACTTTC; CDR3: CASSLAGASGANVLTF; D: NA; size: NA; J: TRBJ2-6; V: TRBV4-3
DNA: TGTGCCAGTAGTATACACAGGGGGGTCTACGAGCAGTACTTC; CDR3: CASSIHRGVYEQYF; D: TRBD1; size: NA; J: TRBJ2-7; V: TRBV19
DNA: TGTGCCAGCCCGGGGGCAGGGCCCTCGGTTGGGGCCAACGTCCTGACTTTC; CDR3: CASPGAGPSVGANVLTF; D: NA; size: few; J: TRBJ2-6; V: TRBV7-9
DNA: TGCGCCAGCAGCTTGACGGGGGCAGACACTGAAGCTTTCTTT; CDR3: CASSLTGADTEAFF; D: NA; size: once; J: TRBJ1-1; V: TRBV5-1
DNA: TGCGCCAGCAGTCAAACCCCCTGGGGAGGCGGGGAAACCTACGAGCAGTACTTC; CDR3: CASSQTPWGGGETYEQYF; D: NA; size: NA; J: TRBJ2-7; V: TRBV23-1
DNA: TGTGCCAGCAGCTCGAAGTCCGGGACCCTCACCGGGGAGCTGTTTTTT; CDR3: CASSSKSGTLTGELFF; D: NA; size: many; J: TRBJ2-2; V: TRBV5-4
DNA: TGTGCCAGCAGTTACTCGGCGGGAGAGGTAGACGAGCAGTACTTC; CDR3: CASSYSAGEVDEQYF; D: TRBD2; size: once; J: TRBJ2-7; V: TRBV6-6
DNA: TGTGCCAGCAGTCCCAAGGGACAGGGATACTATGGCTACACCTTC; CDR3: CASSPKGQGYYGYTF; D: TRBD1; size: few; J: TRBJ1-2; V: TRBV27
DNA: TGTGCCACCAGCAGCCCCCCTCTACCGGGACAGGGGGAGGATCAGCCCCAGCATTTT; CDR3: CATSSPPLPGQGEDQPQHF; D: TRBD1; size: NA; J: TRBJ1-5; V: TRBV15
DNA: TGTGCCAGTAGTATAGTAGTCCTAGCGGGAGGGAAAAATGAGCAGTTCTTC; CDR3: CASSIVVLAGGKNEQFF; D: TRBD2; size: NA; J: TRBJ2-1; V: TRBV19
DNA: TGTGCCAGCAGTGACGGGCCAGGACTGAACACCGGGGAGCTGTTTTTT; CDR3: CASSDGPGLNTGELFF; D: NA; size: NA; J: TRBJ2-2; V: TRBV6-4
DNA: TGCGCCAGCAGGAGGGGCAGCGCCTACGAGCAGTACTTC; CDR3: CASRRGSAYEQYF; D: NA; size: few; J: TRBJ2-7; V: TRBV10-2
DNA: TGTGCCAGCAGCTTAGTGCCTCGTCTCTACGAGCAGTACTTC; CDR3: CASSLVPRLYEQYF; D: NA; size: NA; J: TRBJ2-7; V: TRBV11-2